Following are 2 T cell receptor beta chains from one sample sequenced in a study of cytomegalovirus exposure and HLA in healthy donors. Sequenced by immunoSEQ multiplex PCR; TCRdb stores in-frame clones only, minus some. The profile shows over 60,000 clones, 90% to 95% of them singletons. The sequenced material came from PBMCs. The receptors were sampled from a man between 18 and 29 years old in good health and CMV-seropositive.

The chain has TRBV6-5 and TRBJ2-7; weak D call: TRBD2 (7 bases). The germline V gene encodes CDR1 MNHEY and CDR2 SVGAGI. The CDR3 runs 14 residues. The V end lost 6 bases, the J end lost 3 bases, and 15 bases lay between the germline ends. CDR3 protein: CASSQEGGGYEQYF. CDR3 sequence (DNA): TGTGCCAGCAGCCAGGAAGGGGGGGGCTACGAGCAGTACTTC.

The V and J genes are TRBV7-9 and TRBJ1-1; unclear D gene. CDR1 SEHNR and CDR2 FQNEAQ come from the germline V gene (reference sequence). This CDR3 region has 14 residues. V was shortened by 6 bases and J by 4 bases, with 15 bases between the two germline ends. The CDR3 sequence is CASRASTWSTEAFF. The CDR3 coding sequence is TGTGCCAGCAGAGCATCTACCTGGAGCACTGAAGCTTTCTTT. Full variable domain (outside the CDR3, taken from reference TRBV7-9 and TRBJ1-1): DTGVSQNPRHKITKRGQNVTFRCDPISEHNRLYWYRQTLGQGPEFLTYFQNEAQLEKSRLLSDRFSAERPKGSFSTLEIQRTEQGDSAMYLCASRASTWSTEAFFGQGTRLTVV.